Sequencing of this T cell receptor beta chain was carried out in a study of blood T cell repertoires in COVID-19. Study overall: Acute and convalescent COVID-19 specimens originated in the United States, Italy and Spain. The analysed material was cDNA or gDNA that came from T cells, B-cell-depleted T cells, or PBMCs.

The CDR3 length is 11 residues. With V trimmed by 5 bases and J by 11 bases, 5 bases remained unmatched. Original methodology: Reference gene primer amplification gave nucleated cell count estimates. Only in-frame clones appear in the TCRdb table, and some are missing; sequencing was by immunoSEQ multiplex PCR. The DNA gave D and trimming, while V, J and clone size come from that table. The sample records 100,000 to 120,000 clones, nearly 90% being singletons. This TCR was sampled from a human donor in a cohort sampled during active COVID-19. The material sequenced was peripheral blood. This chain uses TRBV12-3 or TRBV12-4 with TRBJ1-1, with 7 bases aligning to TRBD1. The CDR3 loop is CASSPGTVAFF. For the CDR3, the DNA is TGTGCCAGCAGTCCCGGGACAGTTGCTTTCTTT.